One T cell receptor beta chain is described in this entry. Its antigen is as yet unknown. TCRdb's copy holds only in-frame clones and misses some; the assay was immunoSEQ multiplex PCR. The table has 130,000 to 150,000 clones, around 89% seen once. This specimen belongs to a study of T cell responses to AZD1222 COVID-19 vaccine. General study results and limits: Nearly half of spike-specific TCRs reportedly target variant regions that are unmutated in the B.1.351 and B.1.1.7 variants. Baseline serostatus was positive in only a handful of AZD1222 recipients. With two AZD1222 doses given, Spike-specific TCR breadth and depth both rose.

Trimming left V 1 base short and J 0 bases short, with 14 bases between. The CDR3 has 17 amino acids. Germline values: CDR1 SGDLS, CDR2 YYNGEE. The source material was peripheral blood, sampled on day 0 of AZD1222 vaccination. The gene calls are TRBV9 and TRBJ1-3; D possibly corresponds to TRBD1 (6 bases). This clonotype originated in an adult in good health. The CDR3 region is CASSVSTGATSGNTIYF. CDR3 coding DNA: TGTGCCAGCAGCGTATCGACAGGAGCAACCTCTGGAAACACCATATATTTT.